These 16 T cell receptor beta chains were sequenced from one sample in a study of blood T cell repertoires in COVID-19. Only in-frame clones appear in the TCRdb table, and some are missing; sequencing was by immunoSEQ multiplex PCR. The sample yields around 50,000 clones, 88% seen once. Sequencing was done on a sample of peripheral blood. These receptors originate from a man over 45 with active COVID-19.

V and J are TRBV2 and TRBJ2-5, with D maybe TRBD1 (6 bases). From germline, CDR1 is SNHLY and CDR2 FYNNEI. The CDR3 is 13 amino acids. V was shortened by 4 bases and J by 3 bases, with 9 bases between the two germline ends. The CDR3: CASSVRTEETQYF. CDR3 in DNA: TGTGCCAGCAGTGTCCGGACAGAAGAGACCCAGTACTTC.

The chain is built from TRBV5-5 and TRBJ1-5, with D uncertain. The germline V gene has CDR1 SGHKS and CDR2 YYEKEE (reference sequence). This CDR3 comprises 14 residues. V lost 0 bases, J lost 9 bases, and 13 bases lay in between. In DNA form, the CDR3 reads TGTGCCAGCAGCTTGGTAACTGATGGTAGGCCCCAGCATTTT. It specifies CASSLVTDGRPQHF.

For the CDR3, the DNA is TGTGCCAGCAGCTCGTCCACGGGGGATGGCTACACCTTC. It yields the protein CASSSSTGDGYTF. The gene calls are TRBV7-9 and TRBJ1-2, with D maybe TRBD1 (5 bases). The germline V and J ends were trimmed by 4 bases and 6 bases, with 12 bases remaining between them. Germline values: CDR1 SEHNR, CDR2 FQNEAQ (reference sequence). There are 13 residues in the CDR3. The full variable domain, with the rest looked up from reference TRBV7-9 and TRBJ1-2, is DTGVSQNPRHKITKRGQNVTFRCDPISEHNRLYWYRQTLGQGPEFLTYFQNEAQLEKSRLLSDRFSAERPKGSFSTLEIQRTEQGDSAMYLCASSSSTGDGYTFGSGTRLTVV.

The chain recombines TRBV2 with TRBJ2-3, with D tentatively TRBD2 (5 bases). The CDR3 has 16 amino acids. V lost 6 bases to trimming and J lost 4 bases, with 20 bases between them. CDR1 and CDR2 from the germline V gene are SNHLY and FYNNEI. The CDR3 bases are TGTGCCAGCAGCCTGCCGGGATCCCCACGGGCAGATACGCAGTATTTT. Protein sequence: CASSLPGSPRADTQYF.

The V call is TRBV7-8, the J call TRBJ1-2, with 7 bases identical to TRBD1. CDR1 and CDR2 from the germline V gene are SGHVS and FQNEAQ. Unmatched junction bases numbered 8, after V lost 2 bases and J lost 8 bases. This CDR3 is 14 amino acids long. The CDR3: CASSLSGGGHGYTF. The CDR3 DNA sequence: TGTGCCAGCAGCTTATCAGGAGGGGGCCACGGCTACACCTTC.

The rearrangement links TRBV6-5 to TRBJ1-4, with no clear D. Between the trimmed V and J ends, which lost 6 bases and 8 bases, there was a span of 13 bases. Germline-derived CDR1 and CDR2 are MNHEY and SVGAGI. This CDR3 has 13 residues. The CDR3 sequence: CASRQTTREKLFF. The DNA for the CDR3 is TGTGCCAGCAGGCAAACGACGAGGGAAAAACTGTTTTTT.

This rearrangement joins TRBV7-2 to TRBJ2-7; 7 nucleotides align to TRBD2. CDR3 length: 15 residues. Germline values: CDR1 SGHTA, CDR2 FQGNSA. Losses at the gene ends were 0 bases for V and 0 bases for J; bases not matched to a gene: 2. CDR3 in amino acids: CASSLAGGTSYEQYF. CDR3 in DNA: TGTGCCAGCAGCTTAGCGGGAGGGACCTCCTACGAGCAGTACTTC.

This sequence joins TRBV14 and TRBJ2-1; D might be TRBD1 (5 bases). Germline-derived CDR1 and CDR2 are SGHDN and FVKESK. The V gene lost 0 bases and the J gene lost 7 bases, with 19 bases spanning the gap. There are 17 residues in the CDR3. This CDR3 reads CASSQEFQGVIQNEQFF. The CDR3 nucleotides read TGTGCCAGCAGCCAAGAATTCCAGGGTGTGATTCAAAATGAGCAGTTCTTC.

This sequence joins TRBV2 and TRBJ2-1, with D possibly being TRBD2 (6 bases). The CDR3 sequence is 13 residues long. Looked up from germline, CDR1 is SNHLY and CDR2 is FYNNEI. V was clipped by 5 bases and J by 5 bases, with 10 bases between them. CDR3 residues: CASSTGLNNEQFF. Here the CDR3 DNA reads TGTGCCAGCAGTACGGGACTTAACAATGAGCAGTTCTTC.

Turning to this clone: At one end, the junction sequence differs from germline, possibly due to a read error. V usage is TRBV5-1 and J usage is TRBJ2-1, with 7 bases matching TRBD2. CDR3 size: 14 residues. Germline values: CDR1 SGHRS, CDR2 YFSETQ. CDR3 DNA: TGCGCCAGCACCTTGGATACTAGCGTGGGTGAGCAGTTCTTC. Translated: CASTLDTSVGEQFF.

The rearrangement links TRBV19 to TRBJ1-1; no reliable D call. This CDR3 has 14 residues. V lost 2 bases, J lost 1 base, and 8 bases lay in between. Germline assignment: CDR1 LNHDA and CDR2 SQIVND (reference sequence). CDR3 in amino acids: CASSIRTGNTEAFF. CDR3 coding DNA: TGTGCCAGTAGTATACGAACGGGGAACACTGAAGCTTTCTTT.

The chain employs TRBV20-1 and TRBJ1-3; D call uncertain. The germline V and J ends were trimmed by 3 bases and 0 bases, with 15 bases remaining between them. The CDR3 runs 16 residues. Germline loops: CDR1 DFQATT, CDR2 SNEGSKA (reference sequence). The CDR3, as DNA: TGCAGTGCTAGTAGAACAGACGAAGGCTCTGGAAACACCATATATTTT. It specifies CSASRTDEGSGNTIYF.

V is TRBV19 and J is TRBJ2-7, with 9 bases matching TRBD1. The CDR3 extends over 14 amino acids. Germline-derived CDR1 and CDR2 are LNHDA and SQIVND (reference sequence). V was clipped by 6 bases and J by 3 bases; unmatched bases: 6. The CDR3 nucleotides read TGTGCCAGTAGGAGACGGACAGGGGACTACGAGCAGTACTTC. Protein sequence: CASRRRTGDYEQYF. The entire variable domain, with the rest obtained from reference TRBV19 and TRBJ2-7, is as follows: DGGITQSPKYLFRKEGQNVTLSCEQNLNHDAMYWYRQDPGQGLRLIYYSQIVNDFQKGDIAEGYSVSREKKESFPLTVTSAQKNPTAFYLCASRRRTGDYEQYFGPGTRLTVT.

The chain carries TRBV7-2 and TRBJ1-6; 7 bases are shared with TRBD1. The germline V gene encodes CDR1 SGHTA and CDR2 FQGNSA. The CDR3 covers 14 residues. Trimming removed 1 base from V and 7 bases from J; junction bases left unmatched: 1. CDR3 in DNA: TGTGCCAGCAGCTTAGGGACAGGAAATTCACCCCTCCACTTT. It is translated as CASSLGTGNSPLHF.

This chain links TRBV19 with TRBJ1-2; TRBD1 matches 8 bases. The CDR3 length is 15 residues. CDR1 is LNHDA and CDR2 is SQIVND in the germline V gene (reference sequence). Trimming took 5 bases from V and 3 from J; bases not matched to a gene: 8. DNA of the CDR3: TGTGCCAGTAGTTTCTCCTTGACAGGGGACTATGGCTACACCTTC. Translating gives CASSFSLTGDYGYTF.

The V and J genes are TRBV7-2 and TRBJ2-5; D ambiguous. The CDR3 has 13 residues. CDR1 and CDR2 (germline): SGHTA, FQGNSA. V lost 3 bases, J lost 3 bases, and 8 bases lay in between. This CDR3 reads CASSFEVKETQYF. For the CDR3, the DNA is TGTGCCAGCAGCTTTGAGGTAAAAGAGACCCAGTACTTC.